The clone carrying this T cell receptor (beta chain) appeared a few times. Its antigen is still unknown. Every ophthalmopathy donor presented moderate-to-severe activity, CAS ≥3, NOSPECS ≥4 and duration under 3 months. PBMCs stemmed from 7.5 to 10 ml of fresh peripheral blood. Trimming stripped 5 bases from V and 1 base from J, with 8 bases between. The germline CDR1 and CDR2 sequences are LNHNV and YYDKDF (reference sequence). The CDR3 spans 14 residues. The data derive from a study of Graves' ophthalmopathy and Graves' hyperthyroidism. Overall study findings and caveats: Separation of ophthalmopathy from stable hyperthyroidism was achieved by a 13-signature model, at around 89% sensitivity and 81.08% specificity.

Researchers took RNA transcripts and amplified TCR beta CDR3 regions from them. Investigators did first-round RT-PCR with HTBI primers, then second-round multiplex PCR. Via MiXCR, TCRdb re-called the multiplex PCR reads, giving one row per CDR3 protein. The sample comprises 200,000 to 250,000 distinct CDR3 sequences, around 42% of which are singletons, and around half rests with the top ten. Material: peripheral blood. J is TRBJ1-4 and V is TRBV15; D is unclear. The TCR sequence derives from an adult man with Graves' ophthalmopathy. In DNA form, the CDR3 reads TGTGCCACCAGCTTATGGGGAACTAATGAAAAACTGTTTTTT. Translated: CATSLWGTNEKLFF.